The 14 T cell receptor beta chains below come from one sample, sequenced in a study of blood T cell repertoires in COVID-19. Sequencing used immunoSEQ multiplex PCR; TCRdb keeps in-frame clones, though not all of them. Of about 52,000 clones in the sample, 86% were seen once. Sequencing was done on a sample of peripheral blood. The receptors were sampled from a woman of 80 years or more with acute or convalescent COVID-19.

This rearrangement joins TRBV5-5 to TRBJ1-2, with D perhaps matching TRBD1 (5 bases). Trimming took off 0 bases at V and 8 bases at J, with 20 bases between the two ends. The CDR3 is 16 residues long. CDR1 SGHKS and CDR2 YYEKEE come from the germline V gene (reference sequence). The CDR3 coding sequence is TGTGCCAGCAGCTTGGAGGGGCTCGACAGAAAGAGGGGCTACACCTTC. This translates into CASSLEGLDRKRGYTF.

The V gene is TRBV7-9, the J gene TRBJ2-2; D is possibly TRBD2 (5 bases). The CDR3 is 14 amino acids. Trimming pared 5 bases from V and 2 bases from J, leaving 9 bases between. Germline CDR1 SEHNR, CDR2 FQNEAQ (reference sequence). The CDR3 coding sequence is TGTGCCAGCAGCCCTGGACTTAACACCGGGGAGCTGTTTTTT. Encoded protein: CASSPGLNTGELFF.

This clone was found once. This chain joins TRBV7-9 and TRBJ2-1; 9 positions match TRBD2. With 0 bases clipped from V and 6 bases from J, the junction kept 6 bases outside the gene matches. Germline V gene lookup returns CDR1 SEHNR and CDR2 FQNEAQ (reference sequence). This CDR3 comprises 16 residues. CDR3 region: CASSLAPAGGLNEQFF. The CDR3 DNA reads TGTGCCAGCAGCTTAGCGCCCGCGGGGGGGCTCAATGAGCAGTTCTTC.

The gene calls are TRBV10-3 and TRBJ2-2; TRBD2 might be the D (5 bases). In germline, CDR1 is ENHRY, CDR2 SYGVKD. The V end was cut by 0 bases, the J end by 0 bases, with 23 bases between. The CDR3 has 21 residues. The CDR3 DNA reads as TGTGCCATCAGTGAGTCCTCTCGAACGGGGAAAAGACCTACGAACACCGGGGAGCTGTTTTTT. This codes for CAISESSRTGKRPTNTGELFF.

The chain links TRBV6-2 or TRBV6-3 to TRBJ2-1, with TRBD2 matching over 8 bases. Trimming cost V 2 bases and J 11 bases; bases outside gene matches: 8. CDR3 size: 14 residues. Germline V gene data show CDR1 as MNHEY and CDR2 as SVGEGT. The CDR3 nucleotides read TGTGCCAGCAGTTACCAGGCGGCGGGAGGTAAGCAGTTCTTC. Protein: CASSYQAAGGKQFF.

V is TRBV5-4 and J is TRBJ1-2; D is possibly TRBD1 (6 bases). Germline loops: CDR1 SGHNT, CDR2 YYREEE (reference sequence). The CDR3 contains 12 residues. The V end was cut by 9 bases, the J end by 2 bases, with 11 bases between. The CDR3 reads CATNRDNYGYTF. The CDR3 nucleotides read TGTGCCACCAACAGGGACAACTATGGCTACACCTTC. The variable domain in full, with the rest retrieved from reference TRBV5-4 and TRBJ1-2, is ETGVTQSPTHLIKTRGQQVTLRCSSQSGHNTVSWYQQALGQGPQFIFQYYREEENGRGNFPPRFSGLQFPNYSSELNVNALELDDSALYLCATNRDNYGYTFGSGTRLTVV.

The chain carries TRBV11-1 and TRBJ2-1; TRBD2 matches 10 bases. Losses at the gene ends were 5 bases for V and 4 bases for J; bases not matched to a gene: 8. CDR1 and CDR2 (germline): SGHAT, FQDESV (reference sequence). The CDR3 is 16 residues long. The CDR3 DNA reads TGTGCCAGCAGCCCAAGGGCTAGCGGGAGTTACAATGAGCAGTTCTTC. Translated: CASSPRASGSYNEQFF.

The chain recombines TRBV3-1 (or the pseudogene TRBV3-2) with TRBJ2-3; TRBD2 aligns across 11 bases. J was trimmed by 3 bases and V by 4 bases; bases with no gene match: 9. The CDR3 sequence is 17 residues long. CDR1 is LGHDT and CDR2 is YNNKEL in the germline V gene (reference sequence). The CDR3 reads CASSRTTSGGWTDTQYF. The DNA for the CDR3 is TGTGCCAGCAGCCGTACCACTAGCGGGGGTTGGACAGATACGCAGTATTTT.

The rearrangement links TRBV9 to TRBJ2-3; D is unclear. V lost 0 bases to trimming and J lost 4 bases, with 12 bases between them. CDR3 length: 15 residues. Germline V gives CDR1 SGDLS, CDR2 YYNGEE. The CDR3 sequence is CASSVAYHLSDTQYF. The CDR3 DNA reads TGTGCCAGCAGCGTAGCCTACCATTTATCAGATACGCAGTATTTT.

This rearrangement joins TRBV9 to TRBJ1-5; D may be TRBD1 (6 bases). Germline V CDR1 and CDR2: SGDLS, YYNGEE. V was pared by 5 bases and J by 4 bases, with 25 bases between. CDR3 length: 18 residues. CDR3 in amino acids: CASSLRAGVELVNQPQHF. CDR3 coding DNA: TGTGCCAGCAGTCTTAGGGCAGGGGTAGAGTTGGTAAATCAGCCCCAGCATTTT.

The chain employs TRBV4-2 and TRBJ1-2; possibly TRBD1 for D (6 bases). Trimming shortened V by 6 bases and J by 3 bases, and 17 bases separated the two germline ends. Per germline, CDR1 LGHNA and CDR2 YNFKEQ. This CDR3 comprises 15 residues. The CDR3 protein is CASSQPSRGDYGYTF. CDR3 sequence (DNA): TGTGCCAGCAGTCAGCCGTCCAGGGGAGACTATGGCTACACCTTC.

The table lists this clone with a count of one. This rearrangement joins TRBV3-1 (or the pseudogene TRBV3-2) to TRBJ2-2; 9 nucleotides agree with TRBD1. The trim removed 4 bases at V and 4 bases at J, leaving 7 bases unmatched. This CDR3 region has 16 residues. Germline V lookup: CDR1 LGHDT, CDR2 YNNKEL (reference sequence). CDR3 bases: TGTGCCAGCAGCCTGCAACAGGGGGCTGGCACCGGGGAGCTGTTTTTT. Protein product: CASSLQQGAGTGELFF.

CDR3 DNA sequence: TGTGCCAGCAGTTACTCCGTCCAGCCCCAGCATTTT. Translating gives CASSYSVQPQHF. The V call is TRBV6-6, the J call TRBJ1-5, with D unclear. The V gene's germline CDR1 is MNHNY and CDR2 SVGAGI (reference sequence). This CDR3 has 12 residues. V was cut by 0 bases and J by 7 bases, with 4 bases left in between.

The chain couples TRBV24-1 to TRBJ2-5, with 14 nucleotides matching TRBD2. This CDR3 contains 17 residues. The trim removed 4 bases at V and 2 bases at J, leaving 5 bases unmatched. Germline CDR1 is KGHDR and CDR2 is SFDVKD. CDR3 DNA sequence: TGTGCCACCAGTGAACCGGGACTAGCGGGAGCGCAAGAGACCCAGTACTTC. It specifies CATSEPGLAGAQETQYF.